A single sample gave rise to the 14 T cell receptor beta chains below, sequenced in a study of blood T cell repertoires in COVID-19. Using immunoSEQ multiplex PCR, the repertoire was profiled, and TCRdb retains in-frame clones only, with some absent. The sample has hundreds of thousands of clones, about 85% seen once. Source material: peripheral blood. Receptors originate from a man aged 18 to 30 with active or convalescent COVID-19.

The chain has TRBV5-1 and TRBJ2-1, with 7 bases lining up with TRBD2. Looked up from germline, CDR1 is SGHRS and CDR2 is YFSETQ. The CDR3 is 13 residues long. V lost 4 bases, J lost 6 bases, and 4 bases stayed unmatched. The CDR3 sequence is CASSPVAGNEQFF. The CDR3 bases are TGCGCCAGCAGCCCGGTAGCGGGCAATGAGCAGTTCTTC. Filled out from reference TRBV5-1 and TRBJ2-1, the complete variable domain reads KAGVTQTPRYLIKTRGQQVTLSCSPISGHRSVSWYQQTPGQGLQFLFEYFSETQRNKGNFPGRFSGRQFSNSRSEMNVSTLELGDSALYLCASSPVAGNEQFFGPGTRLTVL.

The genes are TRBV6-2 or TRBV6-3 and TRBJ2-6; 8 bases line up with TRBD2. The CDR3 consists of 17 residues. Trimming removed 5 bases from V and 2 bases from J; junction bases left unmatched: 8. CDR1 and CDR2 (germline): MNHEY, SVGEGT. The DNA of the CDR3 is TGTGCCAGCAGTACCGGACTAGCAAGACCTGGGGCCAACGTCCTGACTTTC. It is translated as CASSTGLARPGANVLTF.

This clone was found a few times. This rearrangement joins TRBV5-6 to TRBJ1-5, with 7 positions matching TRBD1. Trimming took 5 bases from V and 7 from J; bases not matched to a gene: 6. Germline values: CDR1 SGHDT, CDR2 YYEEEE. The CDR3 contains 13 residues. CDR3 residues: CASSFDREQPQHF. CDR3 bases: TGTGCCAGCAGTTTTGACAGGGAGCAGCCCCAGCATTTT. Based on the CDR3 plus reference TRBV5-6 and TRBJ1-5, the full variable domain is DAGVTQSPTHLIKTRGQQVTLRCSPKSGHDTVSWYQQALGQGPQFIFQYYEEEERQRGNFPDRFSGHQFPNYSSELNVNALLLGDSALYLCASSFDREQPQHFGDGTRLSIL.

The CDR3 region is CASSWSGRATYNEQFF. For the CDR3, the DNA is TGTGCCAGCAGTTGGTCGGGCAGGGCCACCTACAATGAGCAGTTCTTC. This sequence joins TRBV6-2 or TRBV6-3 and TRBJ2-1; D perhaps matches TRBD1 (5 bases). Germline loops: CDR1 MNHEY, CDR2 SVGEGT. V was pared by 4 bases and J by 2 bases, with 15 bases between. The CDR3 covers 16 residues.

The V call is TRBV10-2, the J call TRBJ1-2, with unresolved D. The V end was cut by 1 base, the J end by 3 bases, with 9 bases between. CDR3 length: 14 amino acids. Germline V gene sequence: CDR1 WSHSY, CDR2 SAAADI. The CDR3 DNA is TGCGCCAGCAGTGAGTTTAACAGCTACTATGGCTACACCTTC. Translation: CASSEFNSYYGYTF.

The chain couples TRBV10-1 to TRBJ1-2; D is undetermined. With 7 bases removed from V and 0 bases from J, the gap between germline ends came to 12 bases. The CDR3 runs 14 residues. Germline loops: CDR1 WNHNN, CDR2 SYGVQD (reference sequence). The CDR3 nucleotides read TGCGCCAGCATACGTAGTCGAACTAACTATGGCTACACCTTC. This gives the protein CASIRSRTNYGYTF.

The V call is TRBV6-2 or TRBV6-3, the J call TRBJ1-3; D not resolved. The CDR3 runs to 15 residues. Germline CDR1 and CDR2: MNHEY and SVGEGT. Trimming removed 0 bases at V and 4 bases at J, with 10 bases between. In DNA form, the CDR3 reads TGTGCCAGCAGTTACTCACCCGGACTCGGAAACACCATATATTTT. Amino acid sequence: CASSYSPGLGNTIYF.

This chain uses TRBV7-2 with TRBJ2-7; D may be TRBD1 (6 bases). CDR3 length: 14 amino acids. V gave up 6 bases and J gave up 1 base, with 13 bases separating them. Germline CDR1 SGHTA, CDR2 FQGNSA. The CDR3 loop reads CASSPDRFSYEQYF. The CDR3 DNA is TGTGCCAGCAGTCCTGACAGGTTTTCCTACGAGCAGTACTTC. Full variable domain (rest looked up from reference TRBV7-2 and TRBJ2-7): GAGVSQSPSNKVTEKGKDVELRCDPISGHTALYWYRQSLGQGLEFLIYFQGNSAPDKSGLPSDRFSAERTGGSVSTLTIQRTQQEDSAVYLCASSPDRFSYEQYFGPGTRLTVT.

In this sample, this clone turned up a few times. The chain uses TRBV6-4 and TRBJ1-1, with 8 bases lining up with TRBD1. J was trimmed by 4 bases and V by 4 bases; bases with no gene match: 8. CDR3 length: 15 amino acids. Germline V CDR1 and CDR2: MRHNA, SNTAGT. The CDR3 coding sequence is TGTGCCAGCAGTGCCGGACAGGGTCTTGGCACTGAAGCTTTCTTT. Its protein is CASSAGQGLGTEAFF.

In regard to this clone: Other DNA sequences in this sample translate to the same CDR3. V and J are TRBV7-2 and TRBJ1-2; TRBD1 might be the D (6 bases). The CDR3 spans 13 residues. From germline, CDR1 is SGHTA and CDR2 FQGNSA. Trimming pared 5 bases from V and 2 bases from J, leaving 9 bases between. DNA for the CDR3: TGTGCCAGCAGCCCGGACAGAAACTATGGCTACACCTTC. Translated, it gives CASSPDRNYGYTF.

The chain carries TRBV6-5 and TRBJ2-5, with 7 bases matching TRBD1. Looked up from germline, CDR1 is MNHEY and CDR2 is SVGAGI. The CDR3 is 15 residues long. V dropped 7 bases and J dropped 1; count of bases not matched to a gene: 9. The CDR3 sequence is CASNRDSFGQETQYF. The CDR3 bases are TGTGCCAGCAATAGGGACAGTTTCGGCCAAGAGACCCAGTACTTC.

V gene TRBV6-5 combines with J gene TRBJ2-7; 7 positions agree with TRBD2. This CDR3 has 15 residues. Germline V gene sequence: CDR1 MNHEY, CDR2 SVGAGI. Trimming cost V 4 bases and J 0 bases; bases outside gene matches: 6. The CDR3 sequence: CASSSLALSSYEQYF. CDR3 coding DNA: TGTGCCAGCAGTTCACTAGCGTTGAGCTCCTACGAGCAGTACTTC.

The CDR3 spells CASRRERTNTEAFF. As DNA, the CDR3 is TGTGCCAGCAGGAGGGAACGGACGAACACTGAAGCTTTCTTT. The chain joins TRBV6-4 to TRBJ1-1; no reliable D call. Germline assignment: CDR1 MRHNA and CDR2 SNTAGT. The CDR3 has 14 amino acids. Trimming cost V 6 bases and J 1 base, with 12 bases left between them.

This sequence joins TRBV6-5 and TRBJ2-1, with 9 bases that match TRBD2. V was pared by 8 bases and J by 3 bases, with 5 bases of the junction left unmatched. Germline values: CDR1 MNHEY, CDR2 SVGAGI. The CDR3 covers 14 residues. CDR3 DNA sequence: TGTGCCAGCCGGGGACTAGCCTTCTACAATGAGCAGTTCTTC. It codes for CASRGLAFYNEQFF.